Here is one T cell receptor beta chain with its context. The data stem from a study of response to subunit inactivated influenza vaccine. This CDR3 region has 16 residues. Germline assignment: CDR1 SGDLS and CDR2 YYNGEE. V dropped 4 bases and J dropped 4; count of bases not matched to a gene: 10. TCRdb used MiXCR to reprocess the RT-PCR reads, holding one entry per CDR3 protein. Of roughly 760,000 distinct CDR3 sequences listed, 21% are singletons. The sample consisted of PBMCs from blood, taken about 5 days after vaccination. The receptor was isolated from a man aged 50 to 60 who received an inactivated influenza vaccine. The rearrangement uses TRBV9 and TRBJ2-1; TRBD1 agrees at 8 bases. This CDR3 is CASSNRQGWEYNEQFF. CDR3 coding DNA: TGTGCCAGCAGCAACCGACAGGGGTGGGAGTACAATGAGCAGTTCTTC.